The 21 T cell receptor beta chains presented below share a single source sample, sequenced in a study of T cells in Graves' hyperthyroidism and ophthalmopathy. Amplification targeted TCR beta CDR3 regions from RNA transcripts. When the TCR CDR3 underwent first-round RT-PCR, the HTBI primer set was used. From the multiplex PCR reads, TCRdb called clonotypes with MiXCR, one entry per CDR3 protein. The sample has 350,000 to 400,000 distinct CDR3 sequences; 14% are singletons. Material: blood. The receptor set was obtained from a woman aged 55-69 years with Graves' hyperthyroidism.

In this sample, this clonotype turned up once. The CDR3 spells CSVADSPIAEQYF. In nucleotides, the CDR3 is TGCAGCGTTGCCGACAGCCCGATCGCCGAGCAGTACTTC. V is TRBV29-1 and J is TRBJ2-7; a weak D match, TRBD1 (5 bases). From germline, CDR1 is SQVTM and CDR2 ANQGSEA. This CDR3 spans 13 amino acids. Trimming stripped 4 bases from V and 6 bases from J, with 16 bases between.

The chain links TRBV19 to TRBJ2-7, with D hard to call. V dropped 5 bases and J dropped 7 bases, with 15 bases sitting between them. The germline gives CDR1 LNHDA, CDR2 SQIVND (reference sequence). The CDR3 is 13 amino acids. CDR3 sequence reads: CASSGSRSSEQYF. The CDR3, as DNA: TGTGCCAGTAGTGGGTCCCGGAGTTCGGAGCAGTACTTC. Based on the CDR3 plus reference TRBV19 and TRBJ2-7, the full variable domain is DGGITQSPKYLFRKEGQNVTLSCEQNLNHDAMYWYRQDPGQGLRLIYYSQIVNDFQKGDIAEGYSVSREKKESFPLTVTSAQKNPTAFYLCASSGSRSSEQYFGPGTRLTVT.

In the case of this clonotype: An end of the junction differs from the germline gene, which may be a read error. The chain carries TRBV12-3 or TRBV12-4 and TRBJ2-7; 9 bases line up with TRBD2. The length of the CDR3 is 15 residues. Here the CDR3 DNA reads TGTGCCAGCCGAGAGGGCGGGAGGGGGACCTACGAGCAGCACTTC. This sequence encodes CASREGGRGTYEQHF.

This clonotype was observed a few times. The V and J genes are TRBV11-2 and TRBJ1-1; possibly TRBD1 for D (5 bases). The CDR3 spans 16 residues. CDR1 and CDR2 from the germline V gene are SGHAT and FQNNGV. V lost 6 bases, J lost 1 base, and 18 bases lay in between. The CDR3 coding sequence is TGTGCCAGCAGTCCGACAGCCTGGGGAGGGAACACTGAAGCTTTCTTT. As protein: CASSPTAWGGNTEAFF.

CDR3 loop: CASSDLGLAGRNEQFF. The CDR3 DNA is TGTGCCAGCAGTGACCTAGGCCTAGCGGGTAGAAATGAGCAGTTCTTC. The chain has TRBV6-1 and TRBJ2-1, with 8 bases fitting TRBD2. This CDR3 comprises 16 residues. Germline V gene sequence: CDR1 MNHNS, CDR2 SASEGT. Germline trimming cut 3 bases from V and 7 bases from J; bases unmatched to any gene: 11.

This clonotype has more than one count but fewer than ten. This sequence joins TRBV6-1 and TRBJ2-1, with 8 bases aligning to TRBD1. CDR3 length: 15 residues. Germline V gene lookup returns CDR1 MNHNS and CDR2 SASEGT. Trimming removed 2 bases from V and 6 bases from J; junction bases left unmatched: 6. CDR3 loop: CASSEPGQVSNEQFF. The CDR3 DNA sequence: TGTGCCAGCAGTGAACCGGGACAGGTTTCCAATGAGCAGTTCTTC.

V gene TRBV27 combines with J gene TRBJ2-7; 14 positions match TRBD2. Trimming took 7 bases from V and 6 from J; bases not matched to a gene: 2. Germline CDR1 is MNHEY and CDR2 is SMNVEV (reference sequence). CDR3 length: 13 amino acids. This chain's CDR3 is CASKTSGRAEQYF. CDR3 coding DNA: TGTGCCAGCAAGACTAGCGGGAGGGCCGAGCAGTACTTC.

This clonotype occurred a few times. The J gene is TRBJ2-5, the V gene TRBV20-1, with D hard to call. V lost 0 bases to trimming and J lost 5 bases, with 7 bases between them. The CDR3 has 12 amino acids. Germline values: CDR1 DFQATT, CDR2 SNEGSKA (reference sequence). The CDR3 bases are TGCAGTGCTAGAGATCTGGGGGAGACCCAGTACTTC. Amino acid sequence: CSARDLGETQYF.

This clonotype was observed a handful of times. A much larger clone is a single base away; this may be a read error. The chain combines TRBV11-3 with TRBJ1-2, with a possible D match to TRBD1 (6 bases). V was shortened by 5 bases and J by 6 bases, with 13 bases between the two germline ends. The germline CDR1 and CDR2 sequences are SGHNT and YENEEA. This CDR3 is 13 amino acids long. The DNA of the CDR3 is TGTGCCAGCAGCCTAGGACAGCGTCATGGCTACACCTTC. This translates into CASSLGQRHGYTF.

This clonotype turned up a few times. The chain couples TRBV19 to TRBJ1-5; 9 bases align to TRBD1. Germline-derived CDR1 and CDR2 are LNHDA and SQIVND (reference sequence). J lost 0 bases, V lost 7 bases, and 10 bases had no gene match. The CDR3 is made up of 17 amino acids. The CDR3 spells CASNPRTGVRSNQPQHF. CDR3 coding DNA: TGTGCCAGTAACCCCCGGACAGGGGTCCGTAGCAATCAGCCCCAGCATTTT.

In the case of this clonotype: Being one base from a much bigger clone, this may be a read error. The chain joins TRBV6-2 or TRBV6-3 to TRBJ2-1, with 7 bases fitting TRBD2. The CDR3 spans 17 residues. Looked up from germline, CDR1 is MNHEY and CDR2 is SVGEGT. This CDR3 reads CASARGQGVAGYNGQFF. In nucleotides, the CDR3 is TGTGCCAGCGCAAGAGGCCAGGGAGTAGCGGGTTACAATGGGCAGTTCTTC.

Here the CDR3 DNA reads TGTGCCAGCAGTACAGGGGGGGAAGCTTTCTTT. Translating it yields CASSTGGEAFF. The V call is TRBV12-3 or TRBV12-4, the J call TRBJ1-1, with 8 bases matching TRBD1. The CDR3 extends over 11 amino acids. The J segment lost 8 bases and the V segment lost 5 bases, leaving 1 base of the junction unmatched.

This clonotype was counted at least ten times. The rearrangement joins TRBV28 to TRBJ2-5, with 7 bases fitting TRBD1. Trimming cost V 4 bases and J 2 bases; bases outside gene matches: 1. This CDR3 contains 13 residues. Germline V gene lookup returns CDR1 MDHEN and CDR2 SYDVKM. In DNA, the CDR3 is TGTGCCAGCAGTTCGGGACAGCAAGAGACCCAGTACTTC. Amino acids: CASSSGQQETQYF. Full variable domain (outside the CDR3, taken from reference TRBV28 and TRBJ2-5): DVKVTQSSRYLVKRTGEKVFLECVQDMDHENMFWYRQDPGLGLRLIYFSYDVKMKEKGDIPEGYSVSREKKERFSLILESASTNQTSMYLCASSSGQQETQYFGPGTRLLVL.

This clonotype was observed many times. Here the CDR3 DNA reads TGTGCCAGCAGGACCGGGACAGGGCACACCGGGGAGCTGTTTTTT. This gives the protein CASRTGTGHTGELFF. The chain carries TRBV2 and TRBJ2-2; TRBD1 matches 9 bases. The CDR3 contains 15 residues. Per germline, CDR1 SNHLY and CDR2 FYNNEI. V shed 6 bases, J shed 3 bases, and the junction held 5 bases outside the gene matches.

This clonotype was counted many times. J is TRBJ2-7 and V is TRBV30, with 8 bases fitting TRBD1. V shed 1 base and J 4 bases; nucleotides not matched to a gene: 3. The CDR3 loop spans 13 amino acids. Germline CDR1 reads GTSNPN; CDR2 reads SVGIG (reference sequence). The CDR3 DNA follows: TGTGCCTGGAGTGGCCACAGGGGGTACGAGCAGTACTTC. Its translation is CAWSGHRGYEQYF.

This clonotype has a count of ten or more. The chain has TRBV2 and TRBJ1-2; TRBD1 aligns across 8 bases. The V gene end was trimmed by 6 bases and the J gene end by 7 bases; junction bases not matched to a gene: 1. The CDR3 sequence is 11 residues long. The germline CDR1 and CDR2 sequences are SNHLY and FYNNEI. CDR3 sequence (DNA): TGTGCCAGCAGGGGGACAGGTGGCTACACCTTC. Protein sequence: CASRGTGGYTF. The whole variable domain, filled in from reference TRBV2 and TRBJ1-2, reads EPEVTQTPSHQVTQMGQEVILRCVPISNHLYFYWYRQILGQKVEFLVSFYNNEISEKSEIFDDQFSVERPDGSNFTLKIRSTKLEDSAMYFCASRGTGGYTFGSGTRLTVV.

The V gene is TRBV11-2, the J gene TRBJ2-7, with a weak D call TRBD2 (6 bases). CDR3 length equals 13 residues. V was cut by 2 bases and J by 6 bases, with 11 bases left in between. Germline V lookup: CDR1 SGHAT, CDR2 FQNNGV. CDR3 region: CASSLQGGGEQYF. CDR3 coding DNA: TGTGCCAGCAGCTTACAGGGAGGTGGCGAGCAGTACTTC.

This clonotype has ten or more counts. The chain couples TRBV5-5 to TRBJ1-5; D possibly corresponds to TRBD1 (6 bases). Trimming took 1 base from V and 5 from J, leaving 13 bases between them. The length of the CDR3 is 15 residues. The V gene's germline CDR1 is SGHKS and CDR2 YYEKEE (reference sequence). CDR3 loop: CASSLQGGGHQPQHF. CDR3 coding DNA: TGTGCCAGCAGCTTGCAGGGAGGGGGTCATCAGCCCCAGCATTTT. Combining the CDR3 with reference TRBV5-5 and TRBJ1-5 gives the whole variable domain DAGVTQSPTHLIKTRGQQVTLRCSPISGHKSVSWYQQVLGQGPQFIFQYYEKEERGRGNFPDRFSARQFPNYSSELNVNALLLGDSALYLCASSLQGGGHQPQHFGDGTRLSIL.

The sample holds many counts of this clonotype. This rearrangement joins TRBV3-1 to TRBJ2-3; 8 bases are a match to TRBD2. Germline V gene sequence: CDR1 LGHDT, CDR2 YNNKEL (reference sequence). The V gene end was trimmed by 3 bases and the J gene end by 5 bases; junction bases not matched to a gene: 7. This CDR3 region has 15 residues. The CDR3 DNA reads as TGTGCCAGCAGCCACAACGGGAGGGCCGGAGATACGCAGTATTTT. It specifies CASSHNGRAGDTQYF.

This clonotype was counted many times. This rearrangement joins TRBV4-1 to TRBJ2-5; unclear D gene. This CDR3 comprises 13 residues. Germline CDR1 reads MGHRA; CDR2 reads YSYEKL. Trimming shortened V by 1 base and J by 5 bases, and 8 bases separated the two germline ends. The CDR3 spells CASSQVDRETQYF. CDR3 sequence (DNA): TGCGCCAGCAGCCAAGTAGATCGGGAGACCCAGTACTTC.

This clonotype was observed many times. The CDR3 DNA follows: TGTGCCAGCAGCTTTTGGGATGAGCAGTTCTTC. Its translation: CASSFWDEQFF. The V gene is TRBV11-2, the J gene TRBJ2-1; unclear D gene. V lost 3 bases to trimming and J lost 8 bases, with 5 bases between them. The CDR3 consists of 11 residues. CDR1 SGHAT and CDR2 FQNNGV come from the germline V gene.